This T cell receptor beta chain comes out of a study of PD-1 blockade in classical Hodgkin lymphoma (TCRdb year 2020). Study-level background: Nivolumab dosing was 3 mg/kg intravenously every 2 weeks, continuing until either disease progression or unacceptable toxicity. The study used TCR beta sequencing and CyTOF to define a peripheral blood immune signature of response to PD-1 blockade in classical Hodgkin lymphoma. The study at large found these results: Only a single clinical trial cohort was studied, and what caused the repertoire differences, possibly disease activity or prior therapy, remained undefined. A significant rise by C4D1 was seen in CD4+ but not CD8+ TCR diversity (p=0.0027 vs p=0.16), with the rise being most apparent in complete responders (p=0.02). Patients starting nivolumab less than 1 year after ASCT had lower diversity and were excluded from later analyses to avoid confounding by immune reconstitution. Baseline TCR diversity was reported to be lower in newly diagnosed patients than in healthy donors and to be lower still in relapsed/refractory patients. Trial patients achieving complete response had baseline diversity similar to newly diagnosed patients, whereas partial responders and progressors had significantly lower diversity.

Based on the germline V gene (reference sequence), the CDR1 and CDR2 sequences are GTSNPN and SVGIG. V lost 3 bases and J lost 7 bases; the stretch between them is 9 bases long. Including the terminal cysteine and phenylalanine, the CDR3 comprises 11 residues. Just CDR3 DNA is preserved here, 33 bases in frame from base 1. The time point tag for this specimen amounts to: cycle 2 day 1 (C2D1) of nivolumab. All trial patients had relapsed after autologous stem cell transplantation, with cohorts A, B and C differing in prior brentuximab vedotin exposure. The trial cohort included 55 to 60 patients with relapsed/refractory classical Hodgkin lymphoma, and each patient had a best overall response of complete response, partial response or progressive disease. Trial patients were treated with single-agent nivolumab in the multi-cohort phase II CheckMate 205 trial. An independent review committee assessed best overall response by applying the 2007 International Working Group response criteria. PBMCs from the trial were collected at three points: immediately before nivolumab initiation (C1D1), and during therapy at cycle 2 day 1 and cycle 4 day 1. Peripheral blood was collected in 8 mL Vacutainer Cell Preparation Tubes, from which PBMCs were isolated by centrifugation and then cryopreserved.

Genomic DNA was extracted with the Qiagen DNeasy kit from unsorted PBMCs and from negatively selected CD4+ and CD8+ fractions. TCR beta CDR3 regions were amplified by immunoSEQ multiplex PCR using primers annealing to V and J segments. Amplification bias was minimized using a synthetic immune receptor repertoire, and residual bias was removed computationally after sequencing. Processing in the source paper ran as follows. Custom Python scripts were used to quantify repertoire diversity as the Shannon entropy index. The unsorted, CD4+ and CD8+ repertoires were each analyzed separately, with the exception of combined analyses, where CD4+ and CD8+ sequences were merged in silico. Clonal expansion was defined as a frequency increase of at least 2-fold after treatment compared with C1D1, and clones undetected at baseline were assigned a pseudocount of 0.5. Singleton clones were defined as clones with 0 or 1 copy at C1D1, and non-singleton clones were defined as clones with 2 or more copies. Clones expanded in unsorted samples were labelled as CD4+, CD8+ or unknown by matching protein sequences in sorted samples from the same patient. Wilcoxon tests on paired samples were used to test changes in diversity from C1D1 to C4D1. TCRdb mirrors the immuneACCESS table, restricted to in-frame sequences. Some clones are absent from its copies; in checked studies, under half trace to an unresolved V gene, and the reason for the others is unknown. That table furnishes V, J and clone size, whereas the DNA furnished D and trimming. The sample has 66,000 or so clones on record, 71% of them singletons. The ten largest clonotypes hold approximately 8.4% of the sample.

A remark on this clone: Its antigen is still unknown. Base-call qualities are not available, and no considerably larger clone is one nucleotide away.

This TCR was recovered from a human donor with classical Hodgkin lymphoma. The chain employs TRBV30 and TRBJ1-1; the D gene remains uncertain. Sequencing used peripheral blood mononuclear cells (PBMCs), obtained before the second cycle of nivolumab. The nucleotide sequence reads as follows: TGTGCCTGGAGGTTGGGCAATGAAGCTTTCTTT. Protein translation: CAWRLGNEAFF. Supplemented by the reference TRBV30 and TRBJ1-1 proteins around the CDR3, the complete variable domain is SQTIHQWPATLVQPVGSPLSLECTVEGTSNPNLYWYRQAAGRGLQLLFYSVGIGQISSEVPQNLSASRPQDRQFILSSKKLLLSDSGFYLCAWRLGNEAFFGQGTRLTVV.